This TCR beta chain was captured in a study of Graves' ophthalmopathy and Graves' hyperthyroidism. This clonotype was picked up many times. From RNA, the CDR3 regions of TCR beta chains were amplified and sequenced. HTBI primers primed a first-round RT-PCR, and a second-round multiplex PCR followed. TCRdb re-analysed the multiplex PCR reads in MiXCR, keeping a single row per CDR3 protein. The sample shows some 390,000 distinct CDR3 sequences, around 17% of them seen only once. The J segment lost 1 base and the V segment lost 3 bases, leaving 8 bases of the junction unmatched. Per the germline V gene, CDR1 is SNHLY and CDR2 is FYNNEI. The CDR3 totals 16 residues.

The receptor was isolated from a young woman with Graves' ophthalmopathy. Sequences were obtained from peripheral blood. The chain is built from TRBV2 and TRBJ2-5, with 7 positions matching TRBD1. CDR3: CASSDPGGTPQETQYF. The CDR3 DNA sequence: TGTGCCAGCAGTGACCCAGGGGGTACCCCCCAAGAGACCCAGTACTTC.